These T cell receptor beta chains were read from a single sample in a study of shared clonotypes between healthy human individuals. Assay used: immunoSEQ multiplex PCR; TCRdb lists only in-frame clones, some missing. The table includes about 1.1 million clones, around three quarters detected once. Specimen: memory CD4+ T cells from PBMCs. These receptor sequences come from a man aged 18 to 30 in good health. Some clones in this sample may be carry-over from other donors' samples. The CDR3 runs from the conserved cysteine through the conserved F or W. Fields, in order: V gene, clone size, D gene, J gene, CDR3 protein, CDR3 DNA. A D gene is named only where the DNA matches it firmly. Not every row has a clone size; where given, it reads once, few, many or a size class.

TRBV5-6	many	-	TRBJ2-2	CASSLGPGTNTGELFF	TGTGCCAGCAGCTTGGGCCCAGGGACGAACACCGGGGAGCTGTTTTTT
TRBV27	-	-	TRBJ2-1	CASSPPLTNNEQFF	TGTGCCAGCAGTCCGCCCTTGACTAACAATGAGCAGTTCTTC
TRBV7-7	few	TRBD2	TRBJ2-7	CASSPGGGAYEQYF	TGTGCCAGCAGCCCCGGGGGGGGCGCGTACGAGCAGTACTTC
TRBV11-2	-	-	TRBJ2-3	CASSLGTSRDTQYF	TGTGCCAGCAGCTTGGGCACTAGCCGAGATACGCAGTATTTT
TRBV2	-	TRBD1	TRBJ1-5	CASRIANRGNQPQHF	TGTGCCAGCAGGATCGCGAACAGGGGAAACCAGCCCCAGCATTTT
TRBV2	-	-	TRBJ1-6	CASSDNNNSPLHF	TGTGCCAGCAGTGACAACAATAATTCACCCCTCCACTTT
TRBV25-1	-	-	TRBJ2-7	CASSESGYEQYF	TGTGCCAGCAGTGAATCTGGGTACGAGCAGTACTTC
TRBV7-9	-	TRBD1	TRBJ1-6	CASSNSGTGWNSPLHF	TGTGCCAGCAGCAACTCCGGGACAGGGTGGAATTCACCCCTCCACTTT
TRBV29-1	-	TRBD1	TRBJ2-7	CSVDRGTGWGYEQYF	TGCAGCGTTGACAGGGGGACGGGGTGGGGCTACGAGCAGTACTTC
TRBV28	-	TRBD2	TRBJ2-4	CASSVAGGKNIQYF	TGTGCCAGCAGCGTAGCGGGGGGCAAAAACATTCAGTACTTC
TRBV7-8	-	-	TRBJ1-1	CASSQSGGNTEAFF	TGTGCCAGCAGCCAAAGTGGGGGGAACACTGAAGCTTTCTTT
TRBV30	-	TRBD1	TRBJ2-3	CAWMRQGAGSQYF	TGTGCCTGGATGAGGCAGGGGGCAGGTTCGCAGTATTTT
TRBV29-1	-	-	TRBJ2-7	CSVISPPSYEQYF	TGCAGCGTTATTTCACCGCCTTCCTACGAGCAGTACTTC
TRBV10-1	many	TRBD2	TRBJ2-7	CASSCGRDYEQYF	TGCGCCAGCAGTTGCGGGAGGGACTACGAGCAGTACTTC
TRBV11-3	once	TRBD2	TRBJ2-3	CASSLGRSGRMEDTQYF	TGTGCCAGCAGCTTAGGCCGTAGCGGGAGGATGGAAGATACGCAGTATTTT
TRBV12-5	-	TRBD2	TRBJ2-3	CASGLAYSGSADTQYF	TGTGCTAGTGGTTTGGCGTATAGCGGGAGTGCAGATACGCAGTATTTT
TRBV7-2	once	-	TRBJ1-3	CASSLGREAGNTIYF	TGTGCCAGCAGCTTAGGCAGGGAGGCTGGAAACACCATATATTTT
TRBV2	-	-	TRBJ1-1	CASLPQGNTEAFF	TGTGCCAGCCTCCCCCAGGGGAACACTGAAGCTTTCTTT
TRBV5-1	-	-	TRBJ2-5	CASSFGGETQYF	TGCGCCAGCAGCTTCGGTGGAGAGACCCAGTACTTC
TRBV4-3	-	-	TRBJ1-1	CASSRRRRGPEAFF	TGCGCCAGCAGCCGTCGAAGACGGGGGCCTGAAGCTTTCTTT
TRBV7-8	-	TRBD2	TRBJ2-1	CASSLLGGRAYNEQFF	TGTGCCAGCAGCTTATTAGGCGGGAGGGCCTACAATGAGCAGTTCTTC
TRBV28	-	-	TRBJ1-1	CASSLPGAGTEAFF	TGTGCCAGCAGCTTACCGGGGGCAGGAACTGAAGCTTTCTTT
TRBV5-1	-	TRBD2	TRBJ2-7	CASSATGTRTYEQYF	TGCGCCAGCAGCGCGACCGGGACTAGAACCTACGAGCAGTACTTC
TRBV28	-	TRBD2	TRBJ2-2	CASSFSGKANTGELFF	TGTGCCAGCAGTTTTAGCGGGAAAGCGAACACCGGGGAGCTGTTTTTT
TRBV5-1	-	TRBD2	TRBJ2-3	CASSLGTSGDTQYF	TGCGCCAGCAGCTTAGGGACTAGCGGAGATACGCAGTATTTT
TRBV18	many	TRBD2	TRBJ2-1	CASSPPTSEGYNEQFF	TGTGCCAGCTCACCACCGACTAGCGAGGGGTACAATGAGCAGTTCTTC
TRBV7-2	-	-	TRBJ2-3	CASSFSWSSSSTDTQYF	TGTGCCAGCAGCTTTTCTTGGTCCAGTTCTAGCACAGATACGCAGTATTTT
TRBV6-5	-	-	TRBJ2-1	CASNLISGNEQFF	TGTGCCAGCAATTTAATTAGCGGAAATGAGCAGTTCTTC
TRBV19	-	-	TRBJ1-2	CATKTGFLYGYTF	TGTGCCACGAAAACCGGATTCCTCTATGGCTACACCTTC